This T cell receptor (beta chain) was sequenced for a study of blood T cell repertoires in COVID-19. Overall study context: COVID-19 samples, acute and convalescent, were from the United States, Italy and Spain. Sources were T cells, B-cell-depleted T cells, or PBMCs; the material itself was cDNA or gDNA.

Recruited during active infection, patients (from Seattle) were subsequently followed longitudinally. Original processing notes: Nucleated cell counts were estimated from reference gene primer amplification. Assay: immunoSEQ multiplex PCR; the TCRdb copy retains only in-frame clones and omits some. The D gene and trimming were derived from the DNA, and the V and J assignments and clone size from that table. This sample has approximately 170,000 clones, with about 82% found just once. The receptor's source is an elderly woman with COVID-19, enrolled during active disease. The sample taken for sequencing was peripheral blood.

DNA for the CDR3: TGCGCCAGCAGCTTGGGACAGGGGCGGGAGACCCAGTACTTC. Translation: CASSLGQGRETQYF. The chain recombines TRBV5-1 with TRBJ2-5; 8 bases are shared with TRBD1. V was clipped by 0 bases and J by 5 bases; unmatched bases: 3. The germline V gene has CDR1 SGHRS and CDR2 YFSETQ. The CDR3 has 14 amino acids.